Listed here are 11 T cell receptor beta chains from one sample, sequenced in a study of blood T cell repertoires in COVID-19. TCRdb's table, derived via immunoSEQ multiplex PCR, lists solely in-frame clones and lacks some. Of about 73,000 clones listed, 82% are singletons. Sequencing used peripheral blood. The receptor source for this set is a woman aged 55-69 years with acute or convalescent COVID-19.

The chain joins TRBV12-3 or TRBV12-4 to TRBJ1-2; TRBD1 matches 11 bases. The CDR3 extends over 13 amino acids. Losses at the gene ends were 8 bases for V and 7 bases for J; bases not matched to a gene: 6. In DNA form, the CDR3 reads TGTGCCAGCGGACAGGGGGCAAGAGGTGGCTACACCTTC. It is translated as CASGQGARGGYTF.

The rearrangement links TRBV7-3 to TRBJ1-2; 10 bases align to TRBD1. Losses at the gene ends were 7 bases for V and 6 bases for J; bases not matched to a gene: 11. The V gene's germline CDR1 is SGHTA and CDR2 FQGTGA. The CDR3 has 15 amino acids. In DNA form, the CDR3 reads TGTGCCAGCATCATAGGGACAGGGGTTTTGAATGGCTACACCTTC. This gives the protein CASIIGTGVLNGYTF.

V is TRBV27 and J is TRBJ1-5, with D unclear. Germline-derived CDR1 and CDR2 are MNHEY and SMNVEV (reference sequence). V lost 2 bases, J lost 2 bases, and 7 bases lay in between. The CDR3 sequence is 14 residues long. CDR3 protein: CASSLRRGNQPQHF. In nucleotides, the CDR3 is TGTGCCAGCAGTTTACGGAGGGGCAATCAGCCCCAGCATTTT.

About this clone itself: The sample contains more than one DNA sequence encoding this CDR3. The gene calls are TRBV7-9 and TRBJ1-5; D ambiguous. Germline assignment: CDR1 SEHNR and CDR2 FQNEAQ (reference sequence). The CDR3 has 12 residues. Trimming took 1 base from V and 7 from J, leaving 5 bases between them. The CDR3 DNA reads as TGTGCCAGCAGCTTAGACAGCCAGCCCCAGCATTTT. Protein product: CASSLDSQPQHF.

The chain couples TRBV28 to TRBJ1-1, with D unclear. This CDR3 contains 11 residues. V shed 1 base and J shed 10 bases, with 7 bases lying between them. Germline CDR1 and CDR2: MDHEN and SYDVKM. The CDR3 DNA is TGTGCCAGCAGTTTATCGGGTACAGCTTTCTTT. Translating gives CASSLSGTAFF. Based on the CDR3 plus reference TRBV28 and TRBJ1-1, the full variable domain is DVKVTQSSRYLVKRTGEKVFLECVQDMDHENMFWYRQDPGLGLRLIYFSYDVKMKEKGDIPEGYSVSREKKERFSLILESASTNQTSMYLCASSLSGTAFFGQGTRLTVV.

This clone has a single count. CDR3 DNA: TGTGCCAGCAGTTTAATTGGGACAGGGGCCCCCTCCGAGCAGTACTTC. It yields the protein CASSLIGTGAPSEQYF. The chain has TRBV28 and TRBJ2-7; 10 nucleotides align to TRBD1. Germline CDR1 MDHEN, CDR2 SYDVKM. Trimming cost V 2 bases and J 6 bases; bases outside gene matches: 10. The CDR3 is 16 residues long.

This chain joins TRBV12-3 or TRBV12-4 and TRBJ1-5, with a possible D match to TRBD1 (5 bases). Between the trimmed V and J ends, which lost 5 bases and 5 bases, there was a span of 10 bases. This CDR3 is 13 amino acids long. CDR3 sequence: CASSRTRDQPQHF. The CDR3 DNA is TGTGCCAGCAGTCGGACAAGGGATCAGCCCCAGCATTTT.

The chain has TRBV6-5 and TRBJ1-2, with unresolved D. The CDR3 consists of 14 residues. V was shortened by 4 bases and J by 1 base, with 10 bases between the two germline ends. In germline, CDR1 is MNHEY, CDR2 SVGAGI. The CDR3 sequence: CASSSLTSNYGYTF. The CDR3 nucleotides are TGTGCCAGCAGTTCCTTGACAAGTAACTATGGCTACACCTTC.

This sequence joins TRBV4-2 and TRBJ1-6; D is uncertain. Trimming left V 0 bases short and J 6 bases short, with 9 bases between. The length of the CDR3 is 15 residues. CDR1 and CDR2 (germline): LGHNA, YNFKEQ. The CDR3 region is CASSQERVLNSPLHF. The CDR3 coding sequence is TGTGCCAGCAGCCAAGAGAGAGTCCTTAATTCACCCCTCCACTTT.

The genes are TRBV6-1 and TRBJ1-5; D remains ambiguous. V lost 2 bases to trimming and J lost 1 base, with 9 bases between them. The germline gives CDR1 MNHNS, CDR2 SASEGT. The CDR3 is 15 residues long. The CDR3 spells CASSEWAKSNQPQHF. The CDR3, as DNA: TGTGCCAGCAGTGAATGGGCTAAAAGCAATCAGCCCCAGCATTTT.

This clone has just a few counts. The chain joins TRBV4-1 to TRBJ2-3; no firm D call. The CDR3 is 15 amino acids. The germline V and J ends were trimmed by 1 base and 5 bases, with 13 bases remaining between them. The germline gives CDR1 MGHRA, CDR2 YSYEKL. The CDR3 here is CASSQAELLGDTQYF. The CDR3, as DNA: TGCGCCAGCAGCCAAGCCGAACTATTAGGAGATACGCAGTATTTT.